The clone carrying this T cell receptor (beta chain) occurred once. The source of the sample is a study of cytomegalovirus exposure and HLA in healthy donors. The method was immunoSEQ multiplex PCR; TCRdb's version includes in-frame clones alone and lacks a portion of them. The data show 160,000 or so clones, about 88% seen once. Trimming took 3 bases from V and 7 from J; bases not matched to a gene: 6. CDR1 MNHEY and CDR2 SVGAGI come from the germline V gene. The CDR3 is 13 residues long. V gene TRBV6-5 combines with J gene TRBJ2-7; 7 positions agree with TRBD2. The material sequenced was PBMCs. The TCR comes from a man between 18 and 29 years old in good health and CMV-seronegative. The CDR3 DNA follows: TGTGCCAGCAGTTATGCGGGAGTGGGGGAGCAGTACTTC. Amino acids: CASSYAGVGEQYF.